Listed below are T cell receptor beta chains from one sample, sequenced in a study of PD-1 blockade in classical Hodgkin lymphoma. Libraries were prepared by immunoSEQ multiplex PCR; TCRdb keeps only in-frame clonotypes and omits some of them. The sample yields approximately 30,000 clones, approximately 93% seen once. Sequenced input: peripheral blood mononuclear cells (PBMCs). The receptors shown here come from a human donor with classical Hodgkin lymphoma. CDR3s include the opening cysteine and the closing phenylalanine or tryptophan. The D gene is left open where the match is weak. Clone size is stated in some rows and not others, as once, few, many or a class when expanded.

16	TRBV2	TRBJ2-1	-	-	TGTGCCAGCAGTGAACTCCCAGGGGCTAGCCGCAATGAGCAGTTCTTC	CASSELPGASRNEQFF
15	TRBV9	TRBJ2-1	-	-	TGTGCCAGCAGCGCGGGGACCAACGCCGGTAATGAGCAGTTCTTC	CASSAGTNAGNEQFF
10	TRBV20-1	TRBJ1-2	-	-	TGCAGTGCTAGAGACTATGGCTACACCTTC	CSARDYGYTF
14	TRBV28	TRBJ2-7	once	-	TGTGCCAGCAGGGAACAGGGTAGAATTTACGAGCAGTACTTC	CASREQGRIYEQYF
14	TRBV4-2	TRBJ1-2	-	TRBD1	TGTGCCAGCAGCCAAGTGGACAGGGGCTATGGCTACACCTTC	CASSQVDRGYGYTF
17	TRBV28	TRBJ1-2	-	TRBD1	TGTGCCAGCAGTCCCCCCGGGACAGCCTTATTAAAGTATGGCTACACCTTC	CASSPPGTALLKYGYTF
17	TRBV21-1	TRBJ2-7	-	-	TGTGCCAGCGAAGGGGCACACTTTAATCGGGAGGTTTACGAGCAGTACTTC	CASEGAHFNREVYEQYF
13	TRBV11-3	TRBJ1-1	-	-	TGTGCCAGCAGCTTAGAGGGGAACACTGAAGCTTTCTTT	CASSLEGNTEAFF
14	TRBV5-1	TRBJ2-5	once	TRBD2	TGCGCCAGCAGCTCCGGGGGGGGCGAAGAGACCCAGTACTTC	CASSSGGGEETQYF
14	TRBV7-2	TRBJ2-1	-	-	TGTGCCAGCAGCTCCCCGGGCTCCTACAATGAGCAGTTCTTC	CASSSPGSYNEQFF
14	TRBV29-1	TRBJ1-3	-	-	TGCAGCGTTAGGGAAGGGGGTTCCGGAAACACCATATATTTT	CSVREGGSGNTIYF
15	TRBV6-6	TRBJ2-7	once	TRBD1	TGTGCCAGCAGCAAACACGGGACAGGGACCTACGAGCAGTACTTC	CASSKHGTGTYEQYF
14	TRBV2	TRBJ1-2	-	-	TGTGCCAGCAGTGAGGGCCGGGGCAACTATGGCTACACCTTC	CASSEGRGNYGYTF
15	TRBV6-5	TRBJ1-1	-	-	TGTGCCAGCACCCACACCCGGGCCCCTGGCGTTGAAGCTTTCTTT	CASTHTRAPGVEAFF
16	TRBV7-3	TRBJ2-3	few	-	TGTGCCAGCAGCCCCCAGCGGGCTTCCGGCCCAGATACGCAGTATTTT	CASSPQRASGPDTQYF
19	TRBV18	TRBJ2-7	once	-	TGTGCCAGCTCACCCCGCGTGGGGAAGGGACTGGGAAGCTCCTACGAGCAGTACTTC	CASSPRVGKGLGSSYEQYF
15	TRBV7-2	TRBJ2-7	-	-	TGTGCCAGCAGCTTAGACGGGGCGGCGCCCTACGAGCAGTACTTC	CASSLDGAAPYEQYF
14	TRBV12-5	TRBJ1-1	-	-	TGTGCTAGTGGTGGCTGGGGAGTGGACACTGAAGCTTTCTTT	CASGGWGVDTEAFF
15	TRBV6-6	TRBJ2-3	-	-	TGTGCCAGCAGTCCGTCAGCGCCTATCACAGATACGCAGTATTTT	CASSPSAPITDTQYF
13	TRBV7-2	TRBJ1-3	-	-	TGTGCCAGCAGCCCTGGCTCTGGAAACACCATATATTTT	CASSPGSGNTIYF
14	TRBV4-3	TRBJ2-7	few	-	TGCGCCAGCAGCCAAGATACAGGCTCCTACGAGCAGTACTTC	CASSQDTGSYEQYF
19	TRBV4-1	TRBJ2-3	-	TRBD2	TGCGCCAGCAGCCGCGAAGGACTAGCGGGAAACGTCGGCACAGATACGCAGTATTTT	CASSREGLAGNVGTDTQYF
16	TRBV7-2	TRBJ2-5	-	TRBD2	TGTGCCAGCAGCTCCCGCCGACTAGCGGTACAAGAGACCCAGTACTTC	CASSSRRLAVQETQYF
15	TRBV27	TRBJ2-6	-	-	TGTGCCAGCAGTGACCTGGGGTCTGGGGCCAACGTCCTGACTTTC	CASSDLGSGANVLTF
14	TRBV10-2	TRBJ1-2	-	-	TGCGCCAGCAGTGATAACGGACTTAACTATGGCTACACCTTC	CASSDNGLNYGYTF
15	TRBV19	TRBJ2-1	-	TRBD2	TGTGCCAGTAGTTCAGCTAGCGGGAGAGGTGTTGAGCAGTTCTTC	CASSSASGRGVEQFF
13	TRBV7-9	TRBJ2-7	-	-	TGTGCCAGCAGCTTAGCGACACAGCGCGAGCAGTACTTC	CASSLATQREQYF
13	TRBV5-1	TRBJ2-7	-	TRBD1	TGCGCCAGCACGGGGACAGGGCTGGTCGAGCAGTACTTC	CASTGTGLVEQYF
13	TRBV6-1	TRBJ2-3	-	-	TGTGCCAGCAGGGAGTCTGGTACAGATACGCAGTATTTT	CASRESGTDTQYF
15	TRBV7-9	TRBJ2-6	-	-	TGTGCCAGCAGCTTGGGGGTAACTGGGGCCAACGTCCTGACTTTC	CASSLGVTGANVLTF
16	TRBV7-9	TRBJ2-5	-	TRBD2	TGTGCCAGCAGCTTAGCCGCTAGCGGGGGTAAAGAGACCCAGTACTTC	CASSLAASGGKETQYF
13	TRBV7-2	TRBJ2-3	-	-	TGTGCCAGCAGCTTAGAACACACAGATACGCAGTATTTT	CASSLEHTDTQYF
10	TRBV29-1	TRBJ2-5	-	-	TGCAGCGTGTACCAAGAGACCCAGTACTTC	CSVYQETQYF
14	TRBV7-2	TRBJ2-3	-	-	TGTGCCAGCAGCCCGGGGACTCCCACAGATACGCAGTATTTT	CASSPGTPTDTQYF
10	TRBV28	TRBJ2-6	-	-	TGTGCCAGCGCCCCAGGAGTCCTGACTTTC	CASAPGVLTF
15	TRBV6-1	TRBJ1-6	once	TRBD1	TGTGCCAGCAGGGGCCAGACAGGGTATAATTCACCCCTCCACTTT	CASRGQTGYNSPLHF
13	TRBV21-1	TRBJ2-7	-	-	TGTGCCAGCAGCAAATTGGGGTCCATCGGGCAGTACTTC	CASSKLGSIGQYF
16	TRBV10-3	TRBJ2-4	medium-sized	TRBD2	TGTGCCATCAGTGAGTCGATGTTGCGGGAGGGAGACATTCAGTACTTC	CAISESMLREGDIQYF
12	TRBV28	TRBJ1-1	-	-	TGTGCCAGCAGTGGCCTTCGCACTGAAGCTTTCTTT	CASSGLRTEAFF
15	TRBV5-1	TRBJ2-5	-	-	TGCGCCAGCAGCTTGGAAGGCGGGGGCTTTGAGACCCAGTACTTC	CASSLEGGGFETQYF
13	TRBV2	TRBJ1-2	medium-sized	-	TGTGCCAGCAGCCAGGAACACCCAAACGGCTACACCTTC	CASSQEHPNGYTF
14	TRBV6-5	TRBJ1-5	-	-	TGTGCCAGCAGGTCGGACGGACGCAATCAGCCCCAGCATTTT	CASRSDGRNQPQHF
13	TRBV19	TRBJ2-5	-	TRBD1	TGTGCCAGCACGGGGGACAGGGAAGAGACCCAGTACTTC	CASTGDREETQYF
18	TRBV6-4	TRBJ2-3	-	-	TGTGCCAGGCCCCCGGGTTACGAAGCCTCGGCTAGCACAGATACGCAGTATTTT	CARPPGYEASASTDTQYF
14	TRBV25-1	TRBJ2-4	-	-	TGTGCCAGCAGTGAAGCAGGGGCCAAAAACATTCAGTACTTC	CASSEAGAKNIQYF
17	TRBV28	TRBJ2-7	-	TRBD2	TGTGCCAGCAGTTTAGGTCACCACCTACTAGCGTCCTACGAGCAGTACTTC	CASSLGHHLLASYEQYF
14	TRBV7-2	TRBJ2-7	-	TRBD2	TGTGCCAGCAGCTCAGCGGGAGTGACCTACGAGCAGTACTTC	CASSSAGVTYEQYF
15	TRBV5-1	TRBJ2-1	-	TRBD2	TGCGCCAGCAGCTCGCTAGCGGGAGATAGCAATGAGCAGTTCTTC	CASSSLAGDSNEQFF
15	TRBV2	TRBJ2-2	-	-	TGTGCCAGCAGTGAGTGGCAGGGTAACACCGGGGAGCTGTTTTTT	CASSEWQGNTGELFF
15	TRBV19	TRBJ1-2	-	-	TGTGCCAGTAGTCAACAGGGCCTCAGCGACTATGGCTACACCTTC	CASSQQGLSDYGYTF
14	TRBV7-9	TRBJ1-5	-	-	TGTGCCAGCAGCTTAGGAAGGAGCAATCAGCCCCAGCATTTT	CASSLGRSNQPQHF
15	TRBV18	TRBJ2-7	-	-	TGTGCCAGCTCACCACCAGGGGCTGGCTCCTACGAGCAGTACTTC	CASSPPGAGSYEQYF
13	TRBV9	TRBJ2-7	-	-	TGTGCCAGCAGCGTAGAACCGAGGTACGAGCAGTACTTC	CASSVEPRYEQYF
16	TRBV11-2	TRBJ2-1	-	TRBD1	TGTGCCAGCAGCTTAACACAGGGGCCCACCGGCTATGAGCAGTTCTTC	CASSLTQGPTGYEQFF